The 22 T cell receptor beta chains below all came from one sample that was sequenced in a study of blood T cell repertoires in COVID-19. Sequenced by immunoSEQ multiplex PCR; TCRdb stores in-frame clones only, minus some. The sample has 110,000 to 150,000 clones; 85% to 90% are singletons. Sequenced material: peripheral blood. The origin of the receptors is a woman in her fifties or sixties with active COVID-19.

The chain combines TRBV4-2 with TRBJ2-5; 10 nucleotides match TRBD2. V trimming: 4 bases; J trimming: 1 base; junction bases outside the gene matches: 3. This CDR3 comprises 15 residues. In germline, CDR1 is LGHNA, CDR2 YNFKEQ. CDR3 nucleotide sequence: TGTGCCAGCAGCCCCCGGACTAGCGGCCAAGAGACCCAGTACTTC. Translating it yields CASSPRTSGQETQYF.

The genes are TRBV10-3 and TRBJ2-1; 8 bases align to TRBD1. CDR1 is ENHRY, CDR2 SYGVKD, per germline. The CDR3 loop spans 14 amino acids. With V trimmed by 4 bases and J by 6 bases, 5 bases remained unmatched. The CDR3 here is CAISGPTGANEQFF. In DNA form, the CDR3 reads TGTGCCATCAGTGGGCCGACAGGGGCCAATGAGCAGTTCTTC.

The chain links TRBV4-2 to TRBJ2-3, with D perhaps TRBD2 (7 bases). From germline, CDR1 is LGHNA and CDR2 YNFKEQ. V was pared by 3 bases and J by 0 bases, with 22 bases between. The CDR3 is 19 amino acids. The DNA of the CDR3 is TGTGCCAGCAGCCACCCTCGGGGGGCAGCGAGGGCTAGCACAGATACGCAGTATTTT. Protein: CASSHPRGAARASTDTQYF.

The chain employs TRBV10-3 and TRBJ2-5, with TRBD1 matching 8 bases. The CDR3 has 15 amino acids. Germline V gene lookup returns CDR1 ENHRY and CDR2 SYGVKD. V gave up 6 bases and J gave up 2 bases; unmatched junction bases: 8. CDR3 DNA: TGTGCCATCAGGCCCGACAGGGGAGGACAAGAGACCCAGTACTTC. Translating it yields CAIRPDRGGQETQYF.

The CDR3 here is CASSPTLSTVHRGETQYF. CDR3 coding DNA: TGTGCCAGCAGTCCTACTCTCTCGACTGTGCACCGGGGAGAGACCCAGTACTTC. The J gene is TRBJ2-5, the V gene TRBV28; D is perhaps TRBD2 (5 bases). Trimming left V 5 bases short and J 4 bases short, with 26 bases between. This CDR3 has 18 amino acids. Germline lookup yields CDR1 MDHEN and CDR2 SYDVKM. The full variable domain, in which reference TRBV28 and TRBJ2-5 provide the parts outside the CDR3, is DVKVTQSSRYLVKRTGEKVFLECVQDMDHENMFWYRQDPGLGLRLIYFSYDVKMKEKGDIPEGYSVSREKKERFSLILESASTNQTSMYLCASSPTLSTVHRGETQYFGPGTRLLVL.

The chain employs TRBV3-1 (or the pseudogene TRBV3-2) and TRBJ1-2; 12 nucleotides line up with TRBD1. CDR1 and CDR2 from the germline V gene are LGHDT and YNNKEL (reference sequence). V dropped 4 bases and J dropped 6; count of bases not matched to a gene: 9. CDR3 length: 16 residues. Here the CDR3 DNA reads TGTGCCAGCAGCCCAACCGGGACAGGGGGCGCTAATGGCTACACCTTC. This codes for CASSPTGTGGANGYTF.

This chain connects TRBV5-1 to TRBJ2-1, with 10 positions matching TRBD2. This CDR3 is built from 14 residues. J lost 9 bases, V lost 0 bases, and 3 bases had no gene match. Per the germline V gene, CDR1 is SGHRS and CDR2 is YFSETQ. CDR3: CASSLELAGSEQFF. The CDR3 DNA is TGCGCCAGCAGCTTGGAACTAGCGGGGAGTGAGCAGTTCTTC.

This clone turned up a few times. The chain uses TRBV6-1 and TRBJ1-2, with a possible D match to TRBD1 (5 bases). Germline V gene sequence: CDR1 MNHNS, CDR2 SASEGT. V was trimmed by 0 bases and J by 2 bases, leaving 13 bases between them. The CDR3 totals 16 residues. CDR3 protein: CASSEAWGVSNYGYTF. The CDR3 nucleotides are TGTGCCAGCAGTGAAGCGTGGGGGGTATCCAACTATGGCTACACCTTC.

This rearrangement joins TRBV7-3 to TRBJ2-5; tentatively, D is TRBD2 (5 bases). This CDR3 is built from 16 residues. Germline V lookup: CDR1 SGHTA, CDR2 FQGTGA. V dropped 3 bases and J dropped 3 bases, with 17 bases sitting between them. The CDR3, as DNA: TGTGCCAGCAGCTTTAAGGGTTTCGGAGCGGAAGAGACCCAGTACTTC. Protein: CASSFKGFGAEETQYF.

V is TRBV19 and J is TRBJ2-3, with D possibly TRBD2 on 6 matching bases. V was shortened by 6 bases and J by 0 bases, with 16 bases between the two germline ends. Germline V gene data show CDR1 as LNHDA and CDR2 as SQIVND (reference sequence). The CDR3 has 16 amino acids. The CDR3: CASSPYGGGSTDTQYF. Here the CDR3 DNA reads TGTGCCAGTAGCCCTTATGGGGGAGGAAGCACAGATACGCAGTATTTT.

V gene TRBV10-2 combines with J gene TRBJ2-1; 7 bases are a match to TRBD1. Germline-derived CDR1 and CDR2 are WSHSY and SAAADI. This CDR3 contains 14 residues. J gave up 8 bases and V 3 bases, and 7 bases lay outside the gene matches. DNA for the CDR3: TGCGCCAGCAGTGATTATGAAGGGGGCTATGAGCAGTTCTTC. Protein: CASSDYEGGYEQFF.

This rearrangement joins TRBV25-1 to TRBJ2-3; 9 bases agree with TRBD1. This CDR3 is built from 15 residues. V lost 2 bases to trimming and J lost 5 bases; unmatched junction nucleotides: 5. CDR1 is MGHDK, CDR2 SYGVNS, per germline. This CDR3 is CASSEGTGKIDTQYF. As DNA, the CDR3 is TGTGCCAGCAGTGAAGGGACAGGGAAGATAGATACGCAGTATTTT.

CDR3 bases: TGTGCCAGCAGCTTAACCCCGAGCGGAGACTACGAGCAGTACTTC. This gives the protein CASSLTPSGDYEQYF. J is TRBJ2-7 and V is TRBV7-8; possible D gene TRBD2, 5 bases. The V end lost 2 bases, the J end lost 3 bases, and 14 bases lay between the germline ends. CDR1 SGHVS and CDR2 FQNEAQ come from the germline V gene. CDR3 length: 15 residues. The full variable domain, completed using reference TRBV7-8 and TRBJ2-7, is GAGVSQSPRYKVAKRGQDVALRCDPISGHVSLFWYQQALGQGPEFLTYFQNEAQLDKSGLPSDRFFAERPEGSVSTLKIQRTQQEDSAVYLCASSLTPSGDYEQYFGPGTRLTVT.

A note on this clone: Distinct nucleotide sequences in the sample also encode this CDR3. CDR3 sequence: CASSPWTSSTDTQYF. The CDR3 coding sequence is TGTGCCAGCAGCCCTTGGACTAGTTCGACAGATACGCAGTATTTT. The V call is TRBV7-2, the J call TRBJ2-3; 7 nucleotides line up with TRBD2. The junction had 8 bases not matched to a gene; V was cut back by 5 bases and J by 3 bases. The CDR3 totals 15 residues. Germline loops: CDR1 SGHTA, CDR2 FQGNSA.

CDR3 bases: TGTGCCAGCAGTTACGAAGGGGACGAGCAGTACTTC. Its translation is CASSYEGDEQYF. The V call is TRBV6-2 or TRBV6-3, the J call TRBJ2-7; a weak D match, TRBD1 (5 bases). In germline, CDR1 is MNHEY, CDR2 SVGEGT. V was cut by 2 bases and J by 5 bases, with 7 bases left in between. CDR3 length equals 12 residues.

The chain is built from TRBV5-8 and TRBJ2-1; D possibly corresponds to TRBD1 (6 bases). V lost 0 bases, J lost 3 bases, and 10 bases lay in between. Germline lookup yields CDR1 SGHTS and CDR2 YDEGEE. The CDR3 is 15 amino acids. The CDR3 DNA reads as TGTGCCAGCAGCTTGGGATACAGGGACTACAATGAGCAGTTCTTC. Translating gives CASSLGYRDYNEQFF.

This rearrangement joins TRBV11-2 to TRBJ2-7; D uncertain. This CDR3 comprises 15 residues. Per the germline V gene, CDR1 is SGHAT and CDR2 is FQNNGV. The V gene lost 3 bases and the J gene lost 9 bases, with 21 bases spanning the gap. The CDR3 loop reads CASSFTPLAAPGQYF. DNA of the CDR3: TGTGCCAGCAGCTTTACCCCTTTAGCCGCGCCGGGGCAGTACTTC.

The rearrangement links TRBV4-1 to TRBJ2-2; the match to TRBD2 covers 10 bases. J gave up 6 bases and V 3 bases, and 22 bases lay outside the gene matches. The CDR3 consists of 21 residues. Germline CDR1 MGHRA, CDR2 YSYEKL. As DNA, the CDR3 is TGCGCCAGCAGCCACCCTAAAGTAGGCGGTAGCGGGAGGAGAAACTCCGGGGAGCTGTTTTTT. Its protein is CASSHPKVGGSGRRNSGELFF.

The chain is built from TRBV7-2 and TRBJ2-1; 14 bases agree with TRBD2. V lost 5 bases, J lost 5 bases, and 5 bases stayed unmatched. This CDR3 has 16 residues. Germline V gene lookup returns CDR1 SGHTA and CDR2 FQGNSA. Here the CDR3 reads CASSPQTSGRDNEQFF. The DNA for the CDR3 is TGTGCCAGCAGCCCCCAGACTAGCGGGAGGGACAATGAGCAGTTCTTC.

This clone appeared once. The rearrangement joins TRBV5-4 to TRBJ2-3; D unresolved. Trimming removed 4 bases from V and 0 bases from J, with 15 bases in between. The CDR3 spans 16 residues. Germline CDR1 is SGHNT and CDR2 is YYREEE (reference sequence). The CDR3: CASSASHPISTDTQYF. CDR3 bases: TGTGCCAGCAGCGCGTCGCACCCCATAAGCACAGATACGCAGTATTTT.

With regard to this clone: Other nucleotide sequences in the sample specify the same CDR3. The CDR3 nucleotides are TGTGCCAGCAGCTTGGGAGGCACAGATACGCAGTATTTT. It codes for CASSLGGTDTQYF. The chain couples TRBV7-9 to TRBJ2-3, with a weak D call TRBD2 (5 bases). CDR3 length equals 13 residues. Germline-derived CDR1 and CDR2 are SEHNR and FQNEAQ (reference sequence). The ends were cut back, 3 bases at V and 1 base at J, with 5 bases in the middle. The entire variable domain, with the rest obtained from reference TRBV7-9 and TRBJ2-3, is as follows: DTGVSQNPRHKITKRGQNVTFRCDPISEHNRLYWYRQTLGQGPEFLTYFQNEAQLEKSRLLSDRFSAERPKGSFSTLEIQRTEQGDSAMYLCASSLGGTDTQYFGPGTRLTVL.

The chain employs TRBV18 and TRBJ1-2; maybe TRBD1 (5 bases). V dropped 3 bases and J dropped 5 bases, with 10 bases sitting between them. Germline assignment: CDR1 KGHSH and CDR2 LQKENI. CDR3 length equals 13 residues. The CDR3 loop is CASSPDSGYGYTF. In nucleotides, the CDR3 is TGTGCCAGCTCACCTGACAGTGGGTATGGCTACACCTTC.